Below, 30 T cell receptor beta chains from the same sample are listed, as sequenced in a study of spatial heterogeneity in lung cancer. The time point here: sample taken at primary tumor resection. The input material, whole RNA from tumor, nontumor lung or frozen PBMC, was sequenced unsorted. TCRdb used MiXCR to reprocess the 5' RACE reads, holding one entry per CDR3 protein. The sample gives just under 40,000 distinct CDR3 sequences, approximately 6.3% of which show up once; 11% is in the top ten. Sequencing used PBMCs, obtained at surgery. These receptors originate from a male donor with early-stage non-small cell lung cancer.

In this sample, this clonotype turned up a few times. The rearrangement links TRBV27 to TRBJ2-7; 9 bases agree with TRBD2. CDR1 MNHEY and CDR2 SMNVEV come from the germline V gene (reference sequence). Trimming cost V 5 bases and J 2 bases; bases outside gene matches: 7. The CDR3 runs 15 residues. CDR3 amino acids: CASSLRGGRAYEQYF. CDR3 nucleotide sequence: TGTGCCAGCAGTCTGCGGGGGGGGCGTGCCTACGAGCAGTACTTC.

This clonotype was found a few times. This chain links TRBV2 with TRBJ2-1; D remains unclear. CDR1 SNHLY and CDR2 FYNNEI come from the germline V gene. This CDR3 is 10 amino acids long. The V and J ends lost 6 bases and 14 bases respectively, with 11 bases between them. CDR3 DNA: TGTGCCAGCAGGACCTTCCTTGAGTTCTTC. Its translation: CASRTFLEFF.

This clonotype was counted many times. The CDR3 loop is CSGQGDYSPLHF. The CDR3 region has the DNA TGCAGTGGACAGGGGGATTATTCACCCCTCCACTTT. This chain links TRBV20-1 with TRBJ1-6; 9 bases are a match to TRBD1. Trimming removed 7 bases from V and 8 bases from J; junction bases left unmatched: 3. Germline V lookup: CDR1 DFQATT, CDR2 SNEGSKA (reference sequence). The CDR3 is made up of 12 amino acids.

Concerning this clonotype itself: A much bigger clone sits one base away, suggesting this may be a read error. The gene calls are TRBV7-9 and TRBJ2-5; tentatively, D is TRBD2 (5 bases). Trimming left V 3 bases short and J 3 bases short, with 8 bases between. Per germline, CDR1 SEHNR and CDR2 FQNEAQ (reference sequence). The CDR3 runs 13 residues. CDR3 in amino acids: CASSFWEKETQYF. The CDR3 bases are TGTGCCAGCAGCTTTTGGGAGAAAGAGACCCAGTACTTC. Full variable domain (missing parts from reference TRBV7-9 and TRBJ2-5): DTGVSQNPRHKITKRGQNVTFRCDPISEHNRLYWYRQTLGQGPEFLTYFQNEAQLEKSRLLSDRFSAERPKGSFSTLEIQRTEQGDSAMYLCASSFWEKETQYFGPGTRLLVL.

This clonotype has at least ten counts. The chain recombines TRBV10-3 with TRBJ2-3; 10 bases map to TRBD1. This CDR3 has 14 residues. J gave up 3 bases and V 6 bases, and 3 bases lay outside the gene matches. The V gene's germline CDR1 is ENHRY and CDR2 SYGVKD. CDR3 sequence reads: CAIRPGQGTDTQYF. For the CDR3, the DNA is TGTGCCATCAGACCGGGACAGGGGACAGATACGCAGTATTTT.

This clonotype was observed many times. The chain uses TRBV6-5 and TRBJ2-5; D perhaps matches TRBD1 (5 bases). The CDR3 contains 16 residues. Trimming left V 0 bases short and J 0 bases short, with 11 bases between. CDR1 is MNHEY and CDR2 is SVGAGI in the germline V gene. The CDR3 reads CASSYSKPGYQETQYF. CDR3 nucleotides: TGTGCCAGCAGTTACTCGAAGCCAGGGTACCAAGAGACCCAGTACTTC.

This clonotype has a handful of counts. The gene calls are TRBV7-2 and TRBJ2-7; D gene ambiguous. Looked up from germline, CDR1 is SGHTA and CDR2 is FQGNSA. Trimming left V 3 bases short and J 3 bases short, with 15 bases between. This CDR3 has 15 residues. CDR3 nucleotides: TGTGCCAGCAGCTTCAGTTCTTTCACTGTCTACGAGCAGTACTTC. It translates to CASSFSSFTVYEQYF.

In its sample, this clonotype is medium-sized. The chain links TRBV20-1 to TRBJ2-3, with D hard to call. This CDR3 is 12 amino acids long. Germline V gene data show CDR1 as DFQATT and CDR2 as SNEGSKA (reference sequence). V shed 3 bases and J shed 7 bases, with 11 bases lying between them. CDR3 bases: TGCAGTGCTAGGCCCAGTACTAATACGCAGTATTTT. This translates into CSARPSTNTQYF.

This clonotype was recorded at least ten times. The rearrangement joins TRBV9 to TRBJ1-5; TRBD1 agrees at 7 bases. Per the germline V gene, CDR1 is SGDLS and CDR2 is YYNGEE. Trimming removed 5 bases from V and 4 bases from J; junction bases left unmatched: 6. The CDR3 consists of 14 residues. CDR3 amino acids: CASSRQGGNQPQHF. For the CDR3, the DNA is TGTGCCAGCAGTAGACAGGGAGGGAATCAGCCCCAGCATTTT.

This clonotype has ten or more counts. V is TRBV20-1 and J is TRBJ1-1; D perhaps matches TRBD1 (5 bases). Trimming removed 0 bases from V and 0 bases from J, with 11 bases in between. The CDR3 spans 15 residues. Germline V lookup: CDR1 DFQATT, CDR2 SNEGSKA (reference sequence). The CDR3 sequence is CSARDGGALNTEAFF. For the CDR3, the DNA is TGCAGTGCTAGAGATGGGGGAGCTCTGAACACTGAAGCTTTCTTT.

J is TRBJ2-3 and V is TRBV21-1; whether TRBD2, the table's D call, matches the DNA was not checked. TRBV21-1 represents a pseudogene. The CDR3 runs 18 residues. In nucleotides, the CDR3 is TGTGCCAGCAGAAAGCCCGGGACTAGCGGGGGGGCAGTAGATACGCAGTATTTT. Protein product: CASRKPGTSGGAVDTQYF.

This clonotype was seen repeatedly, ten times or more. The chain joins TRBV28 to TRBJ2-7, with TRBD1 as a possible D gene (6 bases). This CDR3 region has 15 residues. V lost 7 bases and J lost 0, with 16 bases in between. Looked up from germline, CDR1 is MDHEN and CDR2 is SYDVKM. The CDR3 DNA is TGTGCCAGCACAAGCCGGGACACTCACTCCTACGAGCAGTACTTC. The encoded protein is CASTSRDTHSYEQYF.

The gene calls are TRBV5-1 and TRBJ1-2; D is unresolved. The CDR3 consists of 12 residues. V lost 0 bases and J lost 6, with 6 bases in between. The germline gives CDR1 SGHRS, CDR2 YFSETQ. This CDR3 reads CASSLGHDGYTF. The CDR3 DNA sequence: TGCGCCAGCAGCTTGGGACATGATGGCTACACCTTC.

The table lists this clonotype with many counts. This sequence joins TRBV3-1 and TRBJ1-1; weak D call: TRBD1 (5 bases). V shed 0 bases and J shed 1 base, with 9 bases lying between them. CDR1 and CDR2 (germline): LGHDT, YNNKEL (reference sequence). This CDR3 region has 15 residues. CDR3: CASSQDRGGNTEAFF. CDR3 nucleotides: TGTGCCAGCAGCCAAGATCGGGGGGGGAACACTGAAGCTTTCTTT.

This rearrangement joins TRBV6-6 to TRBJ2-1; D remains unclear. The CDR3 runs to 15 residues. Germline loops: CDR1 MNHNY, CDR2 SVGAGI (reference sequence). Trimming removed 6 bases from V and 0 bases from J, with 12 bases in between. The CDR3 loop reads CASRLPASSYNEQFF. The CDR3 nucleotides read TGTGCCAGCAGACTCCCCGCGAGCTCCTACAATGAGCAGTTCTTC.

This clonotype was seen many times. This chain connects TRBV7-2 to TRBJ2-2; 7 bases agree with TRBD2. V shed 1 base and J 2 bases; nucleotides not matched to a gene: 4. In germline, CDR1 is SGHTA, CDR2 FQGNSA. The length of the CDR3 is 16 residues. Here the CDR3 reads CASSLVAGVNTGELFF. CDR3 in DNA: TGTGCCAGCAGCTTAGTTGCGGGGGTAAACACCGGGGAGCTGTTTTTT.

This clonotype has only a few counts. The CDR3 nucleotides are TGTGCCAGCAGGCGAGGGTCGGGGAATTCACCCCTCCACTTT. Its translation: CASRRGSGNSPLHF. This sequence joins TRBV12-3 or TRBV12-4 and TRBJ1-6; D ambiguous. V lost 6 bases and J 7 bases, leaving 13 bases between the germline ends. CDR3 length equals 14 residues.

This clonotype was seen repeatedly, ten times or more. The chain is built from TRBV20-1 and TRBJ1-1, with D perhaps matching TRBD1 (6 bases). V was cut by 6 bases and J by 3 bases, with 17 bases left in between. The CDR3 consists of 14 residues. The germline V gene has CDR1 DFQATT and CDR2 SNEGSKA (reference sequence). The CDR3 sequence: CSAPRGAYDTEAFF. The CDR3 DNA follows: TGCAGTGCGCCCCGGGGGGCTTACGACACTGAAGCTTTCTTT.

This clonotype was found a few times. This rearrangement joins TRBV18 to TRBJ1-3, with D uncertain. Trimming took off 0 bases at V and 6 bases at J, with 9 bases between the two ends. Per germline, CDR1 KGHSH and CDR2 LQKENI. This CDR3 is built from 14 residues. The CDR3: CASSPPASLNTIYF. The CDR3 DNA follows: TGTGCCAGCTCACCACCGGCCAGTCTAAACACCATATATTTT.

There are many counts of this clonotype. The chain carries TRBV4-2 and TRBJ1-1; 10 bases match TRBD1. Germline CDR1 reads LGHNA; CDR2 reads YNFKEQ. The CDR3 extends over 15 amino acids. Trimming cost V 0 bases and J 6 bases; bases outside gene matches: 4. The CDR3 region has the DNA TGTGCCAGCAGCCAAGATGGGACAGGGGACCCTGAAGCTTTCTTT. As protein: CASSQDGTGDPEAFF.

This clonotype was detected ten times or more. This chain links TRBV5-8 with TRBJ1-5, with 7 bases lining up with TRBD1. The CDR3 loop spans 14 amino acids. After removal of 4 bases from V and 6 bases from J, the junction contained 7 bases not matched to a gene. Per germline, CDR1 SGHTS and CDR2 YDEGEE. CDR3 region: CASSTRQGSQPQHF. CDR3 DNA sequence: TGTGCCAGCAGCACCAGACAGGGAAGTCAGCCCCAGCATTTT.

The chain combines TRBV12-3 or TRBV12-4 with TRBJ2-7, with TRBD1 identical over 10 bases. The J segment lost 6 bases and the V segment lost 6 bases, leaving 14 bases of the junction unmatched. CDR3 length: 16 residues. The CDR3 protein is CASSNHGGTGACEQYF. The CDR3, as DNA: TGTGCCAGCAGCAATCACGGCGGGACAGGGGCCTGCGAGCAGTACTTC.

The chain combines TRBV6-5 with TRBJ2-2; weak D call: TRBD1 (6 bases). Germline loops: CDR1 MNHEY, CDR2 SVGAGI. The CDR3 length is 14 residues. V shed 7 bases and J shed 0 bases, with 9 bases lying between them. In DNA, the CDR3 is TGTGCCAGCAACCGACAGGCGAACACCGGGGAGCTGTTTTTT. It yields the protein CASNRQANTGELFF.

This clonotype rates as medium-sized. The chain employs TRBV2 and TRBJ1-6, with D maybe TRBD1 (5 bases). V lost 3 bases and J lost 0, with 15 bases in between. Germline V gives CDR1 SNHLY, CDR2 FYNNEI. CDR3 length equals 18 residues. The CDR3 DNA reads TGTGCCAGCAGTGACCCCGGGCAGGGCCTCTCCTATAATTCACCCCTCCACTTT. Amino acids: CASSDPGQGLSYNSPLHF. Combining the CDR3 with reference TRBV2 and TRBJ1-6 gives the whole variable domain EPEVTQTPSHQVTQMGQEVILRCVPISNHLYFYWYRQILGQKVEFLVSFYNNEISEKSEIFDDQFSVERPDGSNFTLKIRSTKLEDSAMYFCASSDPGQGLSYNSPLHFGNGTRLTVT.

This clonotype was counted at least ten times. J is TRBJ1-5 and V is TRBV4-1; 7 nucleotides line up with TRBD1. CDR3 size: 17 residues. Per germline, CDR1 MGHRA and CDR2 YSYEKL. The V segment lost 0 bases and the J segment 5 bases; nucleotides outside the gene matches: 10. The CDR3 DNA reads as TGCGCCAGCAGCCAAGACCTTCCGGGACAGCCTCATCAGCCCCAGCATTTT. Residues: CASSQDLPGQPHQPQHF.

The rearrangement joins TRBV12-3 or TRBV12-4 to TRBJ1-6, with D perhaps TRBD1 (5 bases). This CDR3 spans 14 amino acids. V was shortened by 3 bases and J by 7 bases, with 10 bases between the two germline ends. The CDR3 loop reads CASSFGRGNSPLHF. CDR3 DNA: TGTGCCAGCAGTTTCGGGCGGGGGAATTCACCCCTCCACTTT.

This clonotype was detected many times. V usage is TRBV18 and J usage is TRBJ1-4; D ambiguous. Trimming took off 1 base at V and 8 bases at J, with 5 bases between the two ends. The CDR3 consists of 12 residues. CDR1 is KGHSH, CDR2 LQKENI, per germline. The CDR3 here is CASSPHREKLFF. CDR3 DNA sequence: TGTGCCAGCTCACCACACAGAGAAAAACTGTTTTTT.

This clonotype showed up many times. The rearrangement links TRBV28 to TRBJ2-1; TRBD1 agrees at 8 bases. The CDR3 has 14 residues. The junction had 12 bases not matched to a gene; V was cut back by 5 bases and J by 12 bases. Germline V gene data show CDR1 as MDHEN and CDR2 as SYDVKM. CDR3: CASSGQGTLWGQFF. CDR3 bases: TGTGCCAGCAGTGGACAGGGTACCCTGTGGGGGCAGTTCTTC.

This clonotype was observed at least ten times. The CDR3 sequence: CASSLTGNDGYTF. The CDR3 DNA reads TGTGCCAGCAGTTTGACAGGGAATGATGGCTACACCTTC. The genes are TRBV6-6 and TRBJ1-2; TRBD1 matches 7 bases. The CDR3 is 13 amino acids. V lost 4 bases, J lost 6 bases, and 5 bases stayed unmatched. Germline CDR1 is MNHNY and CDR2 is SVGAGI (reference sequence).

This clonotype showed up just a few times. The chain carries TRBV6-5 and TRBJ2-7; 8 bases align to TRBD1. The J segment lost 0 bases and the V segment lost 5 bases, leaving 6 bases of the junction unmatched. This CDR3 is built from 15 residues. Germline CDR1 and CDR2: MNHEY and SVGAGI. This CDR3 is CASSQTGGPSYEQYF. The CDR3 bases are TGTGCCAGCAGTCAAACAGGGGGACCCTCCTACGAGCAGTACTTC.